These T cell receptor beta chains were read from a single sample in a study of regulatory T cells in long-lasting Graves disease. TCRdb ran MiXCR on the multiplex PCR reads and lists one entry per CDR3 protein. The sample lists roughly 500,000 distinct CDR3 sequences, less than 15% occurring once. These data were also filed under a second study, of T cells in Graves' hyperthyroidism and ophthalmopathy.

The sequencing used peripheral blood mononuclear cells (PBMCs), collected at new diagnosis, from a patient treated with antithyroid drugs. Source of these receptors: a man aged 25 to 40 with Graves disease. Both conserved end residues are part of each CDR3. The D gene is left open where the match is weak. Rows may omit the clone size; those that give it use once, few, many or a size class.

j_call,v_call,clone_size,d_call,cdr3_nt,cdr3_aa
TRBJ2-7,TRBV5-1,few,TRBD2,TGCGCCAGCAGCTTGGGATCGGGACTAGCGGGTTACGAGCAGTACTTC,CASSLGSGLAGYEQYF
TRBJ2-2,TRBV20-1,many,TRBD1,TGCAGTGCTAGAGCGAGGGACAGGGGGGACACCGGGGAGCTGTTTTTT,CSARARDRGDTGELFF
TRBJ2-1,TRBV7-9,few,TRBD2,TGTGCCAGCAGGGATAGGAGACGGACTAGCGGGAGTAGGTCCTACAATGAGCAGTTCTTC,CASRDRRRTSGSRSYNEQFF
TRBJ1-4,TRBV15,many,-,TGTGCCACCAGCGAGGGACCGGCGAGGAATGAAAAACTGTTTTTT,CATSEGPARNEKLFF
TRBJ1-2,TRBV3-1,-,-,TGTGCCAGCAGCGAAGAGGCAACAGCCACTGGGGGCTACACCTTC,CASSEEATATGGYTF
TRBJ2-3,TRBV9,once,TRBD2,TGTGCCAGCAGCTTCCCTAGCGGGGTAACCACAGATACGCAGTATTTT,CASSFPSGVTTDTQYF
TRBJ2-7,TRBV29-1,-,-,TGCGGCGTTGCTGCAGGGTTATACAATGAGCAGTACTTC,CGVAAGLYNEQYF
TRBJ1-1,TRBV5-1,many,-,TGCGCCAGCAGCTTGTACCAGCCCATGAACACTGAAGCTTTCTTT,CASSLYQPMNTEAFF
TRBJ1-2,TRBV12-3/TRBV12-4,many,-,TGTGCCAGCAGTTCGGGACTCCGGGGCTACACCTTC,CASSSGLRGYTF
TRBJ2-1,TRBV6-1,-,TRBD2,TGTGCCAGCAGCCCGTTTCTAGCGGGAGGCGGTGATGAGCAGTTCTTC,CASSPFLAGGGDEQFF
TRBJ1-6,TRBV11-2,-,-,TGTGCCAGCAGCTTTGTAGGGGGATTGGGTTCACCCCTCCACTTT,CASSFVGGLGSPLHF
TRBJ2-3,TRBV19,few,-,TGTGCCAGTAGTATAGAAGACCCACCAGATACGCAGTATTTT,CASSIEDPPDTQYF
TRBJ2-1,TRBV6-2/TRBV6-3,-,-,TGTGCCAGCAGTTACTCGGGGCAGGCAGACAATGAGCAGTTCTTC,CASSYSGQADNEQFF
TRBJ2-7,TRBV6-5,-,-,TGTGCCAGCAGTTCAGAGAACTACGAGCAGTACTTC,CASSSENYEQYF
TRBJ1-2,TRBV5-1,many,-,TGCGCCAGCAGCTTGGTGGACCCCGATCGGTATGGCTACACCTTC,CASSLVDPDRYGYTF
TRBJ2-1,TRBV6-2/TRBV6-3,many,-,TGTGCCAGCAGTTACTCAGGCTCACTCTCCTACAATGAGCAGTTCTTC,CASSYSGSLSYNEQFF
TRBJ2-3,TRBV19,many,TRBD2,TGTGCCAGTAAATGGGACGCTAGCGGGGATAGCACAGATACGCAGTATTTT,CASKWDASGDSTDTQYF
TRBJ2-1,TRBV7-9,-,TRBD1,TGTGCCAGCAGCTTAGTGGATTGGGGACAGAGGCCCTACAATGAGCAGTTCTTC,CASSLVDWGQRPYNEQFF
TRBJ1-5,TRBV5-6,-,-,TGTGCCAGCAGCCCCCGAAGGGGCCCCAATCAGCCCCAGCATTTT,CASSPRRGPNQPQHF
TRBJ2-7,TRBV19,few,TRBD1,TGCGCCAGTAGAAGTAGGGACAGTCCGGTTCCCTACGAGCAGTACTTC,CASRSRDSPVPYEQYF
TRBJ2-7,TRBV12-5,-,-,TGTGCTAGTGGTTTGCAAGGCTCCCACGAGCAGTACTTC,CASGLQGSHEQYF
TRBJ2-3,TRBV7-2,few,-,TGTGCCAGCAGCTTAGGGTTTGGGAATGAGCAGTCCTTC,CASSLGFGNEQSF
TRBJ2-7,TRBV20-1,many,-,TGCAGTGCTAGGGCAGAAAGCTTGTACGAGCAGTACTTC,CSARAESLYEQYF
TRBJ2-2,TRBV24-1,many,-,TGTGCCACCAGTGATGTCAGTTTATCCACCGGGGAGCTGTTTTTT,CATSDVSLSTGELFF
TRBJ2-2,TRBV11-3,many,TRBD2,TGTGCCAGCAGCTTGGGGGGGTTACCGGGCACCGGGGAGCTGTTTTTT,CASSLGGLPGTGELFF
TRBJ2-4,TRBV7-8,few,TRBD1,TGTGCCAGCAGCTTTACACCCGGACAGGGTTCGGACATTCAGTACTTC,CASSFTPGQGSDIQYF
TRBJ2-1,TRBV5-1,-,-,TGCGCCAGCAGCTTTAGGGGTGACTACAATGAGCAGTTCTTC,CASSFRGDYNEQFF
TRBJ2-7,TRBV24-1,many,TRBD2,TGTGCCACCAGTGACACCGTCATTCTAGCGGACTATTACGAGCAGTACTTC,CATSDTVILADYYEQYF
TRBJ1-2,TRBV30,many,-,TGTGCCTGGACTGAGGCAGGGTATTTTGGCTACACCTTC,CAWTEAGYFGYTF
TRBJ2-3,TRBV10-3,many,-,TGTGCCATCAGTGAGTCGGAGGACGTCGGTACGCAGTATTTT,CAISESEDVGTQYF
TRBJ2-1,TRBV6-2/TRBV6-3,-,TRBD2,TGTGCCAGCAGTGAAGAAAGATTTGAGGGCTTTTGGGAGGGCCCTCTCAATGAGCAGTTCTTC,CASSEERFEGFWEGPLNEQFF
TRBJ2-5,TRBV7-9,many,TRBD2,TGTGCCAGCAGCCCGACAGCGGGAGGTGTGGAGACCCAGTACTTC,CASSPTAGGVETQYF
TRBJ2-1,TRBV7-2,-,TRBD2,TGTGCCAGCAGCTTAGTAGGCGGGAGGAATTCCTACAATGAGCAGTTCTTC,CASSLVGGRNSYNEQFF
TRBJ2-3,TRBV2,many,-,TGTGCCAGCAGTGAAGCGCTTCGCGGCACAGATACGCAGTATTTT,CASSEALRGTDTQYF
TRBJ1-1,TRBV3-1,few,-,TGTGCCAGCAGCCGTCAGAGCACTGGAGCTTTCTTT,CASSRQSTGAFF
TRBJ1-2,TRBV6-1,-,TRBD1,TGTGCCAGCTATTACACAGGGACAGGCGGCTACACCTTC,CASYYTGTGGYTF